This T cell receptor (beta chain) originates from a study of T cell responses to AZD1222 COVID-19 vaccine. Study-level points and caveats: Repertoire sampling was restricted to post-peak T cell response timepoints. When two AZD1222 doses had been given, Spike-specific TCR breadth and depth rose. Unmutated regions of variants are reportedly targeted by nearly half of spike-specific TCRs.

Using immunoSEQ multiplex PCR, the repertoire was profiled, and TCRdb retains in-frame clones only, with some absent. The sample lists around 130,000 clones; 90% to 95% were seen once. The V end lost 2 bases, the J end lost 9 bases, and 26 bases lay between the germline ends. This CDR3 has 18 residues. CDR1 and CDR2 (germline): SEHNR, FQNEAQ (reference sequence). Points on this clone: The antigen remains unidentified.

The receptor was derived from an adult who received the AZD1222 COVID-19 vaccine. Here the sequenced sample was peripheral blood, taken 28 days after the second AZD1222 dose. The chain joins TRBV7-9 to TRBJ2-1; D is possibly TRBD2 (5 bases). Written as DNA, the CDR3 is TGTGCCAGCAGCTTAATCGAGGTCTGGCTAGCTTTTTTAGGTGAGCAGTTCTTC. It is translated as CASSLIEVWLAFLGEQFF.